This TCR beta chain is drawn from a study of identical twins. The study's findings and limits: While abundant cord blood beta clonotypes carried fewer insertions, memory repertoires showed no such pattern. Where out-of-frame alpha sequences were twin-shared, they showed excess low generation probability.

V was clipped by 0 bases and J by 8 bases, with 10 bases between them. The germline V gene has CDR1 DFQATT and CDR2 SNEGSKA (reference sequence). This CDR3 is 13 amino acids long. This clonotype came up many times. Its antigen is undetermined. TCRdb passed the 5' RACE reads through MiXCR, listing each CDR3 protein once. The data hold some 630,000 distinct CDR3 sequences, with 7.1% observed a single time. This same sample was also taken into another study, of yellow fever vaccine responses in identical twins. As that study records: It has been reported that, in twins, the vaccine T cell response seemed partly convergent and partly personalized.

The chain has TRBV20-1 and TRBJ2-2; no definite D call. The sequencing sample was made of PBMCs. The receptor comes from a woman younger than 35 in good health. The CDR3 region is CSARDGQTGELFF. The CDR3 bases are TGCAGTGCTAGAGATGGGCAGACTGGGGAGCTGTTTTTT.